The next 10 T cell receptor beta chains were all read from a single sample in a study of shared clonotypes between healthy human individuals. TCRdb keeps only in-frame clones here, not all; method: immunoSEQ multiplex PCR. This sample has hundreds of thousands of clones, with around 81% found just once. Sequencing input: PBMCs. These TCRs come from a woman in her thirties or forties in good health. Some clones in this sample may be carry-over from other donors' samples.

A word on this clone: Different DNA sequences within this sample yield the same CDR3. The J gene is TRBJ2-7, the V gene TRBV7-9; D is perhaps TRBD1 (5 bases). V was cut by 1 base and J by 6 bases, with 7 bases left in between. The CDR3 loop spans 12 amino acids. Germline CDR1 reads SEHNR; CDR2 reads FQNEAQ (reference sequence). In DNA, the CDR3 is TGTGCCAGCAGCTTAGGGGGCCGCGAGCAGTACTTC. This encodes CASSLGGREQYF.

V gene TRBV28 combines with J gene TRBJ2-1; maybe TRBD2 (6 bases). Germline-derived CDR1 and CDR2 are MDHEN and SYDVKM. Trimming removed 2 bases at V and 0 bases at J, with 23 bases between. The CDR3 has 20 amino acids. The DNA of the CDR3 is TGTGCCAGCAGTTTAGGTGGCCGGGCTAGCGTCGAGAGCTCCTACAATGAGCAGTTCTTC. Translated, it gives CASSLGGRASVESSYNEQFF.

CDR3 nucleotide sequence: TGTGCCAGTAGTCGGGACAGGACCTACAATGAGCAGTTCTTC. Residues: CASSRDRTYNEQFF. V usage is TRBV19 and J usage is TRBJ2-1; 8 nucleotides align to TRBD1. The CDR3 contains 14 residues. Germline CDR1 is LNHDA and CDR2 is SQIVND (reference sequence). V dropped 5 bases and J dropped 2; count of bases not matched to a gene: 2.

The CDR3 loop reads CASSPGQGADQPQHF. The CDR3, as DNA: TGCGCCAGCAGCCCCGGACAGGGGGCAGATCAGCCCCAGCATTTT. This chain joins TRBV4-1 and TRBJ1-5, with 11 bases aligning to TRBD1. Looked up from germline, CDR1 is MGHRA and CDR2 is YSYEKL. The J segment lost 5 bases and the V segment lost 4 bases, leaving 4 bases of the junction unmatched. The CDR3 has 15 amino acids.

This clone was seen a few times. The rearrangement uses TRBV28 and TRBJ2-5, with D hard to call. The J call may be incorrect, as the DNA end agrees better with TRBJ2-7. The CDR3 has 13 amino acids. Germline V gene lookup returns CDR1 MDHEN and CDR2 SYDVKM. CDR3 DNA: TGTGCCAGCAGTGTTGGACGGTACTACGAGCAGTACTTC. Its translation: CASSVGRYYEQYF.

This rearrangement joins TRBV5-1 to TRBJ2-7; TRBD1 is a possible D gene (5 bases). In germline, CDR1 is SGHRS, CDR2 YFSETQ. This CDR3 contains 13 residues. V gave up 2 bases and J gave up 6 bases, with 12 bases separating them. CDR3 amino acids: CASSFTTQGEQYF. CDR3 coding DNA: TGCGCCAGCAGCTTCACGACCCAGGGCGAGCAGTACTTC.

Remarks on this clone: Within the sample, other DNA sequences also encode this same CDR3. This sequence joins TRBV5-1 and TRBJ2-5; D gene ambiguous. Germline loops: CDR1 SGHRS, CDR2 YFSETQ. This CDR3 is 13 amino acids long. Trimming stripped 1 base from V and 2 bases from J, with 6 bases between. The CDR3 DNA reads as TGCGCCAGCAGCTTGTCTCCACAAGAGACCCAGTACTTC. Residues: CASSLSPQETQYF.

The chain has TRBV27 and TRBJ2-4, with D maybe TRBD1 (6 bases). CDR3 length: 13 amino acids. Trimming cost V 5 bases and J 9 bases, with 14 bases left between them. Germline values: CDR1 MNHEY, CDR2 SMNVEV (reference sequence). The CDR3 is CASSGTYQSIQYF. The DNA of the CDR3 is TGTGCCAGCAGTGGGACATATCAAAGCATTCAGTACTTC.

The chain carries TRBV5-4 and TRBJ2-7; D is possibly TRBD1 (6 bases). CDR3 length: 16 amino acids. Germline V gives CDR1 SGHNT, CDR2 YYREEE (reference sequence). V shed 4 bases and J shed 2 bases, with 19 bases lying between them. The CDR3 region has the DNA TGTGCCAGCAGCCAAGATGGGGGAGACAGGACCTACGAGCAGTACTTC. Protein sequence: CASSQDGGDRTYEQYF. Together with reference TRBV5-4 and TRBJ2-7, the CDR3 gives the full variable domain: ETGVTQSPTHLIKTRGQQVTLRCSSQSGHNTVSWYQQALGQGPQFIFQYYREEENGRGNFPPRFSGLQFPNYSSELNVNALELDDSALYLCASSQDGGDRTYEQYFGPGTRLTVT.

The rearrangement joins TRBV7-2 to TRBJ1-1; no firm D call. V was trimmed by 0 bases and J by 2 bases, leaving 28 bases between them. In germline, CDR1 is SGHTA, CDR2 FQGNSA. The CDR3 has 21 amino acids. The CDR3, as DNA: TGTGCCAGCAGCTTAGCCCTCCGAACGGATGGAGCCCCTATAACAAACACTGAAGCTTTCTTT. It encodes CASSLALRTDGAPITNTEAFF.